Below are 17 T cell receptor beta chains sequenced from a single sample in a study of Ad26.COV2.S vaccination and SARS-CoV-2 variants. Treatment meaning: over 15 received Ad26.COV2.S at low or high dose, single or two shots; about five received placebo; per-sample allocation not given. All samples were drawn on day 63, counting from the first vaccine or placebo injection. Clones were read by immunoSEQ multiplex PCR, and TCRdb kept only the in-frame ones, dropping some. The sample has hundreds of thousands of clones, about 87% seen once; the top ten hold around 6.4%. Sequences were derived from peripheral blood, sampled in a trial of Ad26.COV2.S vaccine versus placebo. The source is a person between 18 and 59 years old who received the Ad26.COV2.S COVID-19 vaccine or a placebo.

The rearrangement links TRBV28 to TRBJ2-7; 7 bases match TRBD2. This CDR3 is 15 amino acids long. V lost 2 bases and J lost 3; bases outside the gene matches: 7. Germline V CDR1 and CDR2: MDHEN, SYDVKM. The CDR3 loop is CASSLPGGPNYEQYF. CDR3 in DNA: TGTGCCAGCAGTTTACCGGGGGGACCTAACTACGAGCAGTACTTC.

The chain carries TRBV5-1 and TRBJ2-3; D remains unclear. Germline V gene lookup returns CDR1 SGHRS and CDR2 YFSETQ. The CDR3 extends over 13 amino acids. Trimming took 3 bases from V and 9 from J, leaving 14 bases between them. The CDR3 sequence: CASSSMSATTQYF. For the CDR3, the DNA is TGCGCCAGCAGCTCGATGTCCGCTACGACGCAGTATTTT.

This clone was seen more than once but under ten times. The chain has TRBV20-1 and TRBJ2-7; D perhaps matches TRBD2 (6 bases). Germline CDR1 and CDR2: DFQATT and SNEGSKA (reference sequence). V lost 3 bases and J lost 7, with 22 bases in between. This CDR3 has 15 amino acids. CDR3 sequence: CSASGLLGGRGEQYF. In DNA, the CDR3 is TGCAGTGCTAGTGGGCTCTTGGGGGGTCGGGGTGAGCAGTACTTC.

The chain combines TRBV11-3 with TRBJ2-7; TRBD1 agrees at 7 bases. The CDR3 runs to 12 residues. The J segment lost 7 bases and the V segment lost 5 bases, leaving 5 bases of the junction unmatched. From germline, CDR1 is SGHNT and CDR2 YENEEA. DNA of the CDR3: TGTGCCAGCAGCCTCCCGGACAGGGAGCAGTACTTC. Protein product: CASSLPDREQYF.

The CDR3 region is CASSSTRRAGIGEQFF. In DNA, the CDR3 is TGTGCCAGCAGTTCAACCCGTCGGGCGGGAATCGGAGAGCAGTTCTTC. V is TRBV28 and J is TRBJ2-1, with D possibly being TRBD2 (6 bases). CDR1 and CDR2 (germline): MDHEN, SYDVKM. The V gene lost 4 bases and the J gene lost 10 bases, with 23 bases spanning the gap. The CDR3 spans 16 residues.

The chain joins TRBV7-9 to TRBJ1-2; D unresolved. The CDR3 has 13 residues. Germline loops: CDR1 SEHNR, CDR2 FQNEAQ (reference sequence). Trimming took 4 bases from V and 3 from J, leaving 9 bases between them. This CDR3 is CASSSHSYYGYTF. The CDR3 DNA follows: TGTGCCAGCAGCTCCCACTCGTACTATGGCTACACCTTC.

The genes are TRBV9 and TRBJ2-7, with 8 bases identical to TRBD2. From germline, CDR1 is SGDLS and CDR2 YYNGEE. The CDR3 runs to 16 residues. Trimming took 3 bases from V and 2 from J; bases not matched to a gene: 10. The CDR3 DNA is TGTGCCAGCAGCGCGGGGCTAGCGGGCGATACCTACGAGCAGTACTTC. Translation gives CASSAGLAGDTYEQYF.

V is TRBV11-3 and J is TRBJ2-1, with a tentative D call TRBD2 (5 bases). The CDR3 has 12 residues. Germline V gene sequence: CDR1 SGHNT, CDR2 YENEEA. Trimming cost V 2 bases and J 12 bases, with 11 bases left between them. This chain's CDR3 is CASSLPGIGQFF. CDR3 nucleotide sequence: TGTGCCAGCAGCTTACCGGGGATAGGGCAGTTCTTC.

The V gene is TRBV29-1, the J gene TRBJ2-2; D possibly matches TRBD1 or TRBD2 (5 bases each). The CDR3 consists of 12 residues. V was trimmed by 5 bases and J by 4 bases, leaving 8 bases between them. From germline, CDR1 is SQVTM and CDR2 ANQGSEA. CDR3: CSVPGTTGELFF. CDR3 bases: TGCAGCGTTCCAGGGACCACCGGGGAGCTGTTTTTT.

This CDR3 reads CASSLAAGFSYGYTF. CDR3 nucleotide sequence: TGTGCCAGCAGCTTAGCGGCAGGGTTTAGTTATGGCTACACCTTC. The gene calls are TRBV7-2 and TRBJ1-2; possibly TRBD1 for D (5 bases). Germline-derived CDR1 and CDR2 are SGHTA and FQGNSA. V was trimmed by 0 bases and J by 5 bases, leaving 13 bases between them. The CDR3 runs 15 residues.

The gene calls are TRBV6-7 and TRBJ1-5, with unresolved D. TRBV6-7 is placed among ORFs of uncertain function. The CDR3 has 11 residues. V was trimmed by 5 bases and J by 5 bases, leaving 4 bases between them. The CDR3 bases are TGTGCCAGCAGTAAGCATCAGCCCCAGCATTTT. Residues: CASSKHQPQHF.

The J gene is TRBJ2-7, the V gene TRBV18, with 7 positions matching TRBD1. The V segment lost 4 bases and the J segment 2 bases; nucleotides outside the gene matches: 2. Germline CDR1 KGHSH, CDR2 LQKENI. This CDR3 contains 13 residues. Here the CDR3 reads CASSQGAAYEQYF. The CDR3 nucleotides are TGTGCCAGCTCACAGGGGGCCGCCTACGAGCAGTACTTC.

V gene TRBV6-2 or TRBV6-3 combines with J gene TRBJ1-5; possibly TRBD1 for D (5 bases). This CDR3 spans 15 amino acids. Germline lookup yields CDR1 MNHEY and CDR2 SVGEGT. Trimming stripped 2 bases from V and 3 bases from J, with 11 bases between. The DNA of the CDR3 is TGTGCCAGCAGTTACCTTGACAGATACAATCAGCCCCAGCATTTT. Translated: CASSYLDRYNQPQHF.

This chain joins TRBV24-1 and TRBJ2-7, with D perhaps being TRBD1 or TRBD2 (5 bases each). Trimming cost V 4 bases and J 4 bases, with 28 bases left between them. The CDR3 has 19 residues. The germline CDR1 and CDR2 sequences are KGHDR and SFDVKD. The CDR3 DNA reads TGTGCCACCAGTGAGACCCTCCAGAGGGGCAGGCCCCTTGGGTACGAGCAGTACTTC. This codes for CATSETLQRGRPLGYEQYF.

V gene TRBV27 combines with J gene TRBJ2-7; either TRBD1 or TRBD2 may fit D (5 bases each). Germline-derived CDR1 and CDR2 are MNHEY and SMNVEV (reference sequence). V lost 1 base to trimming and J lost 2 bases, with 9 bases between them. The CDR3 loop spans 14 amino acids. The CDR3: CASSLWDGPYEQYF. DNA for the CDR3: TGTGCCAGCAGTTTATGGGACGGCCCCTACGAGCAGTACTTC.

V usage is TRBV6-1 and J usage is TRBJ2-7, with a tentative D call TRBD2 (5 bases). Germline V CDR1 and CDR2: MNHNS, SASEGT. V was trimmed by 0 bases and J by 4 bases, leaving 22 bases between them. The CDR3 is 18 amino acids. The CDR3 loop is CASSEAPISGSTFYEQYF. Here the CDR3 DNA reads TGTGCCAGCAGTGAAGCGCCGATTAGTGGGAGCACATTTTACGAGCAGTACTTC.

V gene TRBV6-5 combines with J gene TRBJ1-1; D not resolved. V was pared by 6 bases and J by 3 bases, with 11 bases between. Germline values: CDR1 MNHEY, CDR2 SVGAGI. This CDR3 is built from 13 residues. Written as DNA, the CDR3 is TGTGCCAGCAGCTACCCCGGGGACACTGAAGCTTTCTTT. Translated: CASSYPGDTEAFF.